This T cell receptor beta chain is drawn from a study of low-dose radiotherapy and immunotherapy resistance in tumors. On the study more broadly: The patients were given nivolumab 240 mg every two weeks and ipilimumab 1 mg/kg every six weeks, through an intravenous route.

Germline CDR1 reads DFQATT; CDR2 reads SNEGSKA (reference sequence). This CDR3 is 14 amino acids long. V lost 3 bases, J lost 0 bases, and 9 bases lay in between. This sample's time point: after trial treatment. Treatment specified: LDRT plus nivolumab, ipilimumab, low-dose cyclophosphamide and aspirin (RACIN trial). As a condition of eligibility, patients had advanced solid tumors lacking tumor-infiltrating lymphocytes. Ten or more counts support this clonotype. Primers targeting TRAV and TRBV primed first-strand cDNA, covering alpha and beta chains. PCR amplification of the TCRs was performed with Phusion for 20 PCR cycles, and it relied on a constant-region primer together with a V-primer adapter. In vitro transcription served to amplify the isolated mRNA. TCRdb re-derived calls from the reads in MiXCR, one entry per CDR3 protein. The table includes approximately 42,000 distinct CDR3 sequences, about 25% detected once.

This TCR came from a male donor with prostate cancer. J is TRBJ1-5 and V is TRBV20-1; possibly TRBD1 for D (5 bases). Sequencing used PBMCs, obtained after low-dose radiotherapy plus immunotherapy. This chain's CDR3 is CSARTDNSNQPQHF. The CDR3 nucleotides are TGCAGTGCTAGGACAGACAATAGCAATCAGCCCCAGCATTTT.